Sequencing of this T cell receptor beta chain was carried out in a study of blood T cell repertoires in COVID-19. Original handling: Estimated nucleated cell counts came from reference gene primer amplification. Profiled with immunoSEQ multiplex PCR; TCRdb holds only in-frame clones, not every one. That table supplies the V and J calls and clone size; D and trimming were determined from the DNA. The table lists around 150,000 clones, roughly nine tenths of them singletons. Trimming took off 0 bases at V and 8 bases at J, with 20 bases between the two ends. The CDR3 spans 16 residues. The germline CDR1 and CDR2 sequences are GTSNPN and SVGIG (reference sequence).

This TCR was recovered from a man in his late teens or twenties with acute or convalescent COVID-19. Input material: peripheral blood. The J gene is TRBJ2-1, the V gene TRBV30, with D perhaps matching TRBD1 (6 bases). Written as DNA, the CDR3 is TGTGCCTGGAGTGTACGTTACAGGACAGCCCTACATGAGCAGTTCTTC. It yields the protein CAWSVRYRTALHEQFF.